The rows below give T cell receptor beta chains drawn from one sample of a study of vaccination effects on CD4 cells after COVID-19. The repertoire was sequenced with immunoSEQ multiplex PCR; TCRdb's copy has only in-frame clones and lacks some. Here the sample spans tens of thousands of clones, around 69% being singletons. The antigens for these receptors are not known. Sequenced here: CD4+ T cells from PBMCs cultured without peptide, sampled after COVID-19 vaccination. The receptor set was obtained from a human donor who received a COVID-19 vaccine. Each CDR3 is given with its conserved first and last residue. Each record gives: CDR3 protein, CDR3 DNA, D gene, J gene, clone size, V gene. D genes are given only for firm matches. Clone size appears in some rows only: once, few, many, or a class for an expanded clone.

CDR3aa: CAISSDSNYGYTF
CDR3nt: TGTGCCATCAGTAGCGACAGTAACTATGGCTACACCTTC
d_gene: -
j_gene: TRBJ1-2
abundance: few
v_gene: TRBV10-3

CDR3aa: CASSVSIGNEKLFF
CDR3nt: TGTGCCAGTAGTGTTTCGATCGGGAATGAAAAACTGTTTTTT
d_gene: -
j_gene: TRBJ1-4
abundance: once
v_gene: TRBV19

CDR3aa: CATSDFGRGAYNEQFF
CDR3nt: TGTGCCACCAGTGATTTTGGGCGGGGGGCTTACAATGAGCAGTTCTTC
d_gene: TRBD2
j_gene: TRBJ2-1
abundance: -
v_gene: TRBV24-1

CDR3aa: CAISDQGASDTEAFF
CDR3nt: TGTGCCATCAGCGACCAGGGGGCATCGGACACTGAAGCTTTCTTT
d_gene: TRBD1
j_gene: TRBJ1-1
abundance: -
v_gene: TRBV10-3

CDR3aa: CASSPGLGVTDTQYF
CDR3nt: TGTGCCAGCAGCCCGGGACTTGGAGTCACAGATACGCAGTATTTT
d_gene: -
j_gene: TRBJ2-3
abundance: -
v_gene: TRBV7-3

CDR3aa: CASSQGQGRASGNTIYF
CDR3nt: TGTGCCAGCAGCCAGGGACAGGGGAGGGCCTCTGGAAACACCATATATTTT
d_gene: TRBD1
j_gene: TRBJ1-3
abundance: -
v_gene: TRBV3-1/TRBV3-2

CDR3aa: CASSHTLVEETQYF
CDR3nt: TGTGCCAGCAGCCATACCCTAGTAGAAGAGACCCAGTACTTC
d_gene: -
j_gene: TRBJ2-5
abundance: -
v_gene: TRBV3-1/TRBV3-2

CDR3aa: CASSRAGTGANNEQFF
CDR3nt: TGCGCCAGCAGCCGCGCCGGGACAGGGGCCAACAATGAGCAGTTCTTC
d_gene: TRBD1
j_gene: TRBJ2-1
abundance: -
v_gene: TRBV5-1

CDR3aa: CASSLRQQGVPLHF
CDR3nt: TGTGCCAGCAGCTTGCGGCAACAGGGGGTACCCCTCCACTTT
d_gene: TRBD1
j_gene: TRBJ1-6
abundance: -
v_gene: TRBV5-6

CDR3aa: CASSLDTGWSEAFF
CDR3nt: TGTGCCAGCAGCTTGGACACTGGATGGTCTGAAGCTTTCTTT
d_gene: -
j_gene: TRBJ1-1
abundance: -
v_gene: TRBV11-2

CDR3aa: CASSLNRGTQETQYF
CDR3nt: TGTGCCAGCAGCTTGAACAGGGGGACACAAGAGACCCAGTACTTC
d_gene: TRBD1
j_gene: TRBJ2-5
abundance: -
v_gene: TRBV5-8

CDR3aa: CASSFGPGTDTQYF
CDR3nt: TGCGCCAGCAGCTTTGGGCCCGGCACAGATACGCAGTATTTT
d_gene: -
j_gene: TRBJ2-3
abundance: -
v_gene: TRBV5-1

CDR3aa: CASSSGPNEKLFF
CDR3nt: TGTGCCAGCAGCTCTGGCCCTAATGAAAAACTGTTTTTT
d_gene: -
j_gene: TRBJ1-4
abundance: -
v_gene: TRBV12-3/TRBV12-4

CDR3aa: CASSSRGGQGYGYTF
CDR3nt: TGTGCCAGCAGCTCTAGGGGGGGACAGGGTTACGGCTACACCTTC
d_gene: TRBD1
j_gene: TRBJ1-2
abundance: -
v_gene: TRBV7-2

CDR3aa: CASSWQGGYTF
CDR3nt: TGTGCCAGCAGTTGGCAGGGCGGCTACACCTTC
d_gene: -
j_gene: TRBJ1-2
abundance: -
v_gene: TRBV6-2/TRBV6-3

CDR3aa: CASSSRTSGGASIEQFF
CDR3nt: TGTGCCAGCAGCTCGAGGACTAGCGGGGGGGCCTCGATTGAGCAGTTCTTC
d_gene: TRBD2
j_gene: TRBJ2-1
abundance: -
v_gene: TRBV7-8

CDR3aa: CASSPGLAGIRGNEQFF
CDR3nt: TGCGCCAGCAGCCCCGGACTAGCGGGGATCAGGGGCAATGAGCAGTTCTTC
d_gene: TRBD2
j_gene: TRBJ2-1
abundance: -
v_gene: TRBV5-1

CDR3aa: CASSTRQGALGNTIYF
CDR3nt: TGTGCCAGCAGTACGAGACAGGGGGCGTTAGGAAACACCATATATTTT
d_gene: TRBD1
j_gene: TRBJ1-3
abundance: -
v_gene: TRBV28

CDR3aa: CASSILGLIPGGNTEAFF
CDR3nt: TGTGCCAGTAGTATCCTCGGACTAATCCCAGGAGGTAACACTGAAGCTTTCTTT
d_gene: -
j_gene: TRBJ1-1
abundance: -
v_gene: TRBV19

CDR3aa: CATSDGTSGGARNEQFF
CDR3nt: TGTGCCACCAGTGATGGGACTAGCGGGGGGGCTAGGAATGAGCAGTTCTTC
d_gene: TRBD2
j_gene: TRBJ2-1
abundance: -
v_gene: TRBV24-1

CDR3aa: CASSNNDRGRAFF
CDR3nt: TGTGCCAGCAGTAATAACGACAGGGGGCGGGCTTTCTTT
d_gene: TRBD1
j_gene: TRBJ1-1
abundance: -
v_gene: TRBV6-6

CDR3aa: CASSPRQTNTDTQYF
CDR3nt: TGTGCCAGCAGCCCACGACAGACTAACACAGATACGCAGTATTTT
d_gene: -
j_gene: TRBJ2-3
abundance: -
v_gene: TRBV9

CDR3aa: CASSFGGVVHNEQFF
CDR3nt: TGTGCCAGCAGTTTTGGAGGGGTCGTCCACAATGAGCAGTTCTTC
d_gene: -
j_gene: TRBJ2-1
abundance: -
v_gene: TRBV27

CDR3aa: CASSSRERGATDTQYF
CDR3nt: TGCGCCAGCAGCTCCCGGGAGCGGGGGGCCACAGATACGCAGTATTTT
d_gene: TRBD2
j_gene: TRBJ2-3
abundance: -
v_gene: TRBV5-1

CDR3aa: CASRNWDSPLHF
CDR3nt: TGTGCCAGCCGCAATTGGGATTCACCCCTCCACTTT
d_gene: -
j_gene: TRBJ1-6
abundance: -
v_gene: TRBV6-5

CDR3aa: CASSTGTVSNQPQHF
CDR3nt: TGTGCCAGCAGTACCGGGACAGTGAGCAATCAGCCCCAGCATTTT
d_gene: TRBD1
j_gene: TRBJ1-5
abundance: once
v_gene: TRBV2

CDR3aa: CASTKAGGDTGELFF
CDR3nt: TGCGCCAGCACCAAAGCCGGGGGTGACACCGGGGAGCTGTTTTTT
d_gene: -
j_gene: TRBJ2-2
abundance: -
v_gene: TRBV5-1

CDR3aa: CASGLINTGELFF
CDR3nt: TGTGCCAGCGGTCTCATAAACACCGGGGAGCTGTTTTTT
d_gene: -
j_gene: TRBJ2-2
abundance: -
v_gene: TRBV2

CDR3aa: CASSLQSQIRPNTGELFF
CDR3nt: TGCGCCAGCAGCTTGCAATCTCAGATCCGCCCAAACACCGGGGAGCTGTTTTTT
d_gene: -
j_gene: TRBJ2-2
abundance: medium-sized
v_gene: TRBV5-1

CDR3aa: CASKRGGNTEAFF
CDR3nt: TGTGCCAGCAAGAGGGGGGGAAACACTGAAGCTTTCTTT
d_gene: -
j_gene: TRBJ1-1
abundance: -
v_gene: TRBV6-6

CDR3aa: CASSRAGALGNTIYF
CDR3nt: TGTGCCAGCAGCCGCGCCGGAGCTCTAGGAAACACCATATATTTT
d_gene: -
j_gene: TRBJ1-3
abundance: -
v_gene: TRBV14

CDR3aa: CASSFGTIYGYTF
CDR3nt: TGTGCCAGCAGCTTTGGAACGATATATGGCTACACCTTC
d_gene: -
j_gene: TRBJ1-2
abundance: -
v_gene: TRBV7-2

CDR3aa: CASSPDPANVLTF
CDR3nt: TGTGCCAGCTCACCAGACCCGGCCAACGTCCTGACTTTC
d_gene: -
j_gene: TRBJ2-6
abundance: -
v_gene: TRBV18

CDR3aa: CASSELSGTVRNTIYF
CDR3nt: TGTGCCAGCAGTGAACTGTCTGGGACAGTGAGAAACACCATATATTTT
d_gene: TRBD1
j_gene: TRBJ1-3
abundance: few
v_gene: TRBV2

CDR3aa: CASRGGVNNEQFF
CDR3nt: TGCGCCAGTCGCGGGGGGGTAAACAATGAGCAGTTCTTC
d_gene: TRBD2
j_gene: TRBJ2-1
abundance: -
v_gene: TRBV5-1

CDR3aa: CAWADSGANVLTF
CDR3nt: TGTGCCTGGGCAGACTCTGGGGCCAACGTCCTGACTTTC
d_gene: -
j_gene: TRBJ2-6
abundance: few
v_gene: TRBV30

CDR3aa: CASSRTLNGGSTQYF
CDR3nt: TGTGCCAGTAGTAGGACTCTCAACGGGGGAAGTACGCAGTATTTT
d_gene: -
j_gene: TRBJ2-3
abundance: -
v_gene: TRBV19

CDR3aa: CASSLRNSGLKKNIQYF
CDR3nt: TGTGCCAGCAGCCTCCGTAACAGCGGACTAAAAAAAAACATTCAGTACTTC
d_gene: -
j_gene: TRBJ2-4
abundance: few
v_gene: TRBV3-1/TRBV3-2

CDR3aa: CASSVRATDIEKLFF
CDR3nt: TGTGCCAGCAGCGTACGGGCTACCGATATCGAAAAACTGTTTTTT
d_gene: -
j_gene: TRBJ1-4
abundance: -
v_gene: TRBV9

CDR3aa: CASSVGLAPGELFF
CDR3nt: TGTGCCAGCAGCGTTGGACTAGCACCCGGGGAGCTGTTTTTT
d_gene: TRBD2
j_gene: TRBJ2-2
abundance: -
v_gene: TRBV9

CDR3aa: CASSSLETQYF
CDR3nt: TGTGCCAGCAGCTCACTTGAGACCCAGTACTTC
d_gene: -
j_gene: TRBJ2-5
abundance: -
v_gene: TRBV7-9